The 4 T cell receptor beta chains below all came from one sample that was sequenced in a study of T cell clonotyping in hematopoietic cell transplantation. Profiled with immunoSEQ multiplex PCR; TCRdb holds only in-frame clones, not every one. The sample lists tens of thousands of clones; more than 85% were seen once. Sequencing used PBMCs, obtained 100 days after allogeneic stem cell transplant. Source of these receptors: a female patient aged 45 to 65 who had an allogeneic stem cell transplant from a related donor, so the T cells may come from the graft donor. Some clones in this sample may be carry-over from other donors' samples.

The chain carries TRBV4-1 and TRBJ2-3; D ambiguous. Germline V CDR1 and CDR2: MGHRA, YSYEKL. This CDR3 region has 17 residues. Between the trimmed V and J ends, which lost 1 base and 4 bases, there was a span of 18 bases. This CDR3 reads CASSQARFLTVSDTQYF. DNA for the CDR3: TGCGCCAGCAGCCAAGCAAGGTTCTTAACTGTGTCAGATACGCAGTATTTT.

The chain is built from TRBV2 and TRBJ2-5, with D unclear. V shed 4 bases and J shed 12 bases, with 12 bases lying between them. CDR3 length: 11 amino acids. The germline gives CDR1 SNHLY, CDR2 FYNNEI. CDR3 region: CASSGTGRKYF. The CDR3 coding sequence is TGTGCCAGCAGTGGGACCGGGCGCAAGTACTTC.

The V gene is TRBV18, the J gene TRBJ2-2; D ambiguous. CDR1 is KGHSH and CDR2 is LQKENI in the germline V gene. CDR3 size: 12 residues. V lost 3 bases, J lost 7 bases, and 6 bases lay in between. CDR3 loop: CASSPGHGELFF. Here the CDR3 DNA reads TGTGCCAGCTCACCCGGTCACGGGGAGCTGTTTTTT.

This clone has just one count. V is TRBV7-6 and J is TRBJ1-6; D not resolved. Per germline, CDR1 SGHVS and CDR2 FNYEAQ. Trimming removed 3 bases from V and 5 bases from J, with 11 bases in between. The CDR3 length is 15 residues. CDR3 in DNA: TGTGCCAGCAGCTTGAAAAGAGCCGATAATTCACCCCTCCACTTT. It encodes CASSLKRADNSPLHF.